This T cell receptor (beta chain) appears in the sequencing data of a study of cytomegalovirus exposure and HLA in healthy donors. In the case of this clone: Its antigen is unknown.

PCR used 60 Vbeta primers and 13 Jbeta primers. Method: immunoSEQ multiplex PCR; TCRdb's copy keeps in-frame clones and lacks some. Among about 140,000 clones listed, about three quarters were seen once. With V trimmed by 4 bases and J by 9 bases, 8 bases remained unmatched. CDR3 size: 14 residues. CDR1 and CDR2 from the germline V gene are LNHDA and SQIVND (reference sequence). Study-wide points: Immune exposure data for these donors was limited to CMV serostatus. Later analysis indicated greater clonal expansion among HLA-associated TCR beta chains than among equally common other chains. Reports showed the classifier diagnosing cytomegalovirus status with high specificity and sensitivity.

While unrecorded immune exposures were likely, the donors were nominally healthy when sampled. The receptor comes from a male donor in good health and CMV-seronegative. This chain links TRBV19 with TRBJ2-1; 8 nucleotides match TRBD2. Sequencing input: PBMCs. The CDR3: CASSTSGLGTEQFF. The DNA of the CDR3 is TGTGCCAGTAGTACGTCGGGACTAGGGACTGAGCAGTTCTTC.